Listed below are T cell receptor beta chains from one sample, sequenced in a study of OX40 agonist ivuxolimab in advanced cancers. The method was immunoSEQ multiplex PCR; TCRdb's version includes in-frame clones alone and lacks a portion of them. In the table there are tens of thousands of clones, around 85% of which are singletons. The sequences come from CD4+ or CD8+ T cells sorted from blood, collected in a trial of the OX40 agonist ivuxolimab. These receptors all stem from an adult with an advanced solid tumor such as melanoma, head and neck, liver or kidney cancer. Both conserved end residues are part of each CDR3. The order of the fields is D gene, clone size, CDR3 length, V gene, J gene, CDR3 DNA, CDR3 protein. D genes are given only for firm matches. Where a row states a size, it is once, few, many or the class of an expanded clone; other rows omit it.

D: TRBD1; size: -; length: 15; V: TRBV6-5; J: TRBJ2-5; DNA: TGTGCCAGCAGTTACGGGACAGGGTTTGGGGAGACCCAGTACTTC; CDR3: CASSYGTGFGETQYF
D: -; size: -; length: 14; V: TRBV6-6; J: TRBJ2-3; DNA: TGTGCCAGCTCCAAGGGAGAGGGCACAGATACGCAGTATTTT; CDR3: CASSKGEGTDTQYF
D: TRBD1; size: -; length: 16; V: TRBV19; J: TRBJ1-4; DNA: TGTGCCAGTAGTAGGGAGGGGGACAGGGAAGGAGAAAAACTGTTTTTT; CDR3: CASSREGDREGEKLFF
D: -; size: once; length: 15; V: TRBV7-9; J: TRBJ2-3; DNA: TGTGCCAGCAGCTCCGACTACACTAGCACAGATACGCAGTATTTT; CDR3: CASSSDYTSTDTQYF
D: TRBD2; size: -; length: 14; V: TRBV27; J: TRBJ2-2; DNA: TGTGCCACCGGGGATGGGGGGGAGAGCGGGGAGCTGTTTTTT; CDR3: CATGDGGESGELFF
D: TRBD1; size: -; length: 16; V: TRBV7-9; J: TRBJ1-1; DNA: TGTGCCAGCAGCGGATTCGGACAGGGCCCCTTCAGGGAAGCTTTCTTT; CDR3: CASSGFGQGPFREAFF
D: -; size: once; length: 14; V: TRBV7-2; J: TRBJ2-5; DNA: TGTGCCAGCAGCTTAATGGGGGTCCAAGAGACCCAGTACTTC; CDR3: CASSLMGVQETQYF
D: -; size: -; length: 15; V: TRBV6-5; J: TRBJ2-7; DNA: TGTGCCAGCACTTCCCCAGCCAGGGTGGCCTACGAGCAGTACTTC; CDR3: CASTSPARVAYEQYF
D: -; size: -; length: 15; V: TRBV30; J: TRBJ2-2; DNA: TGTGCCTGGAGCCACAGGGCGGGAATGGCCGGGGAGCTGTTTTTT; CDR3: CAWSHRAGMAGELFF
D: TRBD1; size: -; length: 15; V: TRBV5-1; J: TRBJ1-4; DNA: TGCGCCAGCAGCTTGAGGGACAGCTCGAATGAAAAACTGTTTTTT; CDR3: CASSLRDSSNEKLFF
D: TRBD2; size: -; length: 18; V: TRBV18; J: TRBJ2-7; DNA: TGTGCCAGCTCACCGGTGGGACTAGCGGGAGGAAGTTGGTACGAGCAGTACTTC; CDR3: CASSPVGLAGGSWYEQYF
D: -; size: -; length: 12; V: TRBV4-2; J: TRBJ1-2; DNA: TGTGCCAGCAGCTCCGGTAACTATGGCTACACCTTC; CDR3: CASSSGNYGYTF
D: TRBD1; size: once; length: 14; V: TRBV11-2; J: TRBJ1-2; DNA: TGTGCCAGCAGCGGGCAAACAGGGGACTATGGCTACACCTTC; CDR3: CASSGQTGDYGYTF
D: -; size: -; length: 13; V: TRBV7-2; J: TRBJ2-2; DNA: TGTGCCAGCAGCAAGACAACCAGCGGGGAGCTGTTTTTT; CDR3: CASSKTTSGELFF
D: -; size: -; length: 15; V: TRBV6-1; J: TRBJ2-6; DNA: TGTGCCAGCAGTGAAGGAACTTCTGGGGCCAACGTCCTGACTTTC; CDR3: CASSEGTSGANVLTF
D: TRBD2; size: once; length: 15; V: TRBV6-1; J: TRBJ2-2; DNA: TGTGCCAGCAGTGGGACTAGCATGGGCACCGGGGAGCTGTTTTTT; CDR3: CASSGTSMGTGELFF
D: -; size: -; length: 14; V: TRBV11-3; J: TRBJ2-3; DNA: TGTGCCAGCAGCTTCGGACAGATCACAGATACGCAGTATTTT; CDR3: CASSFGQITDTQYF
D: TRBD1; size: -; length: 14; V: TRBV14; J: TRBJ2-7; DNA: TGTGCCAGCAGCCCTAGGACAGGATTGGGAGAGCAGTACTTC; CDR3: CASSPRTGLGEQYF
D: -; size: -; length: 13; V: TRBV2; J: TRBJ1-5; DNA: TGTGCCAGCACGGGGGGCGGCAATCAGCCCCAGCATTTT; CDR3: CASTGGGNQPQHF
D: TRBD1; size: -; length: 14; V: TRBV13; J: TRBJ2-3; DNA: TGTGCCAGCAGCCTTACAGGGGGCACAGATACGCAGTATTTT; CDR3: CASSLTGGTDTQYF
D: -; size: -; length: 13; V: TRBV18; J: TRBJ2-1; DNA: TGTGCCAGCTCACCAACTTCCTACAATGAGCAGTTCTTC; CDR3: CASSPTSYNEQFF
D: TRBD1; size: -; length: 16; V: TRBV7-9; J: TRBJ2-7; DNA: TGTGCCAGCAGCTTAGTTGGACAGGGTACGACCTACGAGCAGTACTTC; CDR3: CASSLVGQGTTYEQYF
D: -; size: -; length: 14; V: TRBV6-1; J: TRBJ2-7; DNA: TGTGCCAGCAGCAGGGACTTCAGCTCCTACGAGCAGTACTTC; CDR3: CASSRDFSSYEQYF
D: -; size: -; length: 15; V: TRBV2; J: TRBJ1-3; DNA: TGTGCCAGCAGTGAGCAGGGCCCCTCTGGAAACACCATATATTTT; CDR3: CASSEQGPSGNTIYF
D: TRBD1; size: -; length: 14; V: TRBV9; J: TRBJ1-1; DNA: TGTGCCAGCAGCCATACAGGGGCTAACACTGAAGCTTTCTTT; CDR3: CASSHTGANTEAFF
D: -; size: -; length: 12; V: TRBV14; J: TRBJ2-7; DNA: TGTGCCAGCAGCCACCTGCCATACGAGCAGTACTTC; CDR3: CASSHLPYEQYF
D: TRBD2; size: -; length: 16; V: TRBV2; J: TRBJ2-2; DNA: TGTGCCAGCATCTTAGCGGGAGGGTCGGCCACCGGGGAGCTGTTTTTT; CDR3: CASILAGGSATGELFF
D: -; size: once; length: 16; V: TRBV11-3; J: TRBJ2-4; DNA: TGTGCCAGCAGCTTATCTCAGGGTTTGGCCAAAAACATTCAGTACTTC; CDR3: CASSLSQGLAKNIQYF
D: TRBD1; size: few; length: 13; V: TRBV30; J: TRBJ2-3; DNA: TGTGCCTGGAGGACAGGGAGCACAGATACGCAGTATTTT; CDR3: CAWRTGSTDTQYF
D: -; size: -; length: 11; V: TRBV30; J: TRBJ1-4; DNA: TGTGCCTGGAGTTCGGGTGGAAAACTGTTTTTT; CDR3: CAWSSGGKLFF
D: TRBD1; size: -; length: 15; V: TRBV7-6; J: TRBJ1-2; DNA: TGTGCCAGCAGCTTAGAACAGGGGGGTAACTATGGCTACACCTTC; CDR3: CASSLEQGGNYGYTF
D: -; size: -; length: 16; V: TRBV21-1; J: TRBJ2-7; DNA: TGTGCCAGCAGCACCCTGGGACTAGCGGGATTCTACGAGCAGTACTTC; CDR3: CASSTLGLAGFYEQYF
D: -; size: -; length: 15; V: TRBV5-1; J: TRBJ2-7; DNA: TGCGCCAGCAGCTATGCGACAGCTACGACCTACGAGCAGTACTTC; CDR3: CASSYATATTYEQYF
D: -; size: few; length: 12; V: TRBV7-2; J: TRBJ1-1; DNA: TGTGCCAGCAGCATGAAGAACACTGAAGCTTTCTTT; CDR3: CASSMKNTEAFF
D: -; size: -; length: 13; V: TRBV10-3; J: TRBJ1-1; DNA: TGTGCCATCAGGACTTATATGAACACTGAAGCTTTCTTT; CDR3: CAIRTYMNTEAFF
D: -; size: few; length: 11; V: TRBV29-1; J: TRBJ2-2; DNA: TGCAGCGTTGCGAACACCGGGGAGCTGTTTTTT; CDR3: CSVANTGELFF
D: -; size: -; length: 11; V: TRBV20-1; J: TRBJ1-4; DNA: TGCAGTGCTAGAGATCGTGAAAAACTGTTTTTT; CDR3: CSARDREKLFF
D: TRBD1; size: -; length: 16; V: TRBV5-6; J: TRBJ1-4; DNA: TGTGCCAGCAGCTATCGGACAGGAACAACTAATGAAAAACTGTTTTTT; CDR3: CASSYRTGTTNEKLFF
D: TRBD1; size: -; length: 15; V: TRBV10-1; J: TRBJ2-5; DNA: TGCGCCAGCAGCCTGGCCGGGACAGGGGATGTGGAGCAGTACTTC; CDR3: CASSLAGTGDVEQYF
D: -; size: -; length: 13; V: TRBV7-8; J: TRBJ1-4; DNA: TGTGCCAGCAGCCGTGGCCGTGAGCTAAGACTGTTTTTT; CDR3: CASSRGRELRLFF
D: -; size: -; length: 13; V: TRBV7-2; J: TRBJ2-5; DNA: TGTGCCAGCAGCTTCACGGGGCAAGAGACCCAGTACTTC; CDR3: CASSFTGQETQYF
D: TRBD2; size: -; length: 17; V: TRBV19; J: TRBJ2-1; DNA: TGTGCCAGTAGTCGACTAGCGGGCCTGAGCTCCTACAATGAGCAGTTCTTC; CDR3: CASSRLAGLSSYNEQFF
D: -; size: -; length: 15; V: TRBV19; J: TRBJ1-4; DNA: TGTGCCAGTAACAAAGACTTCTTCAGGAATGAAAAACTGTTTTTT; CDR3: CASNKDFFRNEKLFF
D: -; size: -; length: 15; V: TRBV14; J: TRBJ2-7; DNA: TGTGCCAGCAGCATTCGGGGAGCTGCTTCGGACGAGCAGTACTTC; CDR3: CASSIRGAASDEQYF
D: -; size: -; length: 12; V: TRBV28; J: TRBJ2-1; DNA: TGTGCCTACGGACTTAGCTCTAATGAGCAGTTCTTC; CDR3: CAYGLSSNEQFF
D: -; size: once; length: 17; V: TRBV7-8; J: TRBJ2-5; DNA: TGTGCCAGCAGCTCGAGACAGGGACTTACCCTCCAAGAGACCCAGTACTTC; CDR3: CASSSRQGLTLQETQYF
D: -; size: -; length: 17; V: TRBV5-3; J: TRBJ2-6; DNA: TGTGCCAGAGGGGAACCAGTTGAACAAAGTCGGGCCAACGTCCTGACTTTC; CDR3: CARGEPVEQSRANVLTF
D: -; size: few; length: 12; V: TRBV25-1; J: TRBJ2-7; DNA: TGTGCCAGCAGTGGATGGTCCTACGAGCAGTACTTC; CDR3: CASSGWSYEQYF
D: TRBD1; size: -; length: 14; V: TRBV11-2; J: TRBJ1-5; DNA: TGTGCCAGCAGCCTTGGGACAGGTTATCAGCCCCAGCATTTT; CDR3: CASSLGTGYQPQHF
D: TRBD1; size: -; length: 13; V: TRBV10-3; J: TRBJ2-7; DNA: TGTGCCATCAGCCCGACAGGGGGCAACGAGCAGTACTTC; CDR3: CAISPTGGNEQYF
D: -; size: -; length: 13; V: TRBV7-9; J: TRBJ1-5; DNA: TGTGCCAGCAGCTTAGGAGGGGGGAAGCCCCAGCATTTT; CDR3: CASSLGGGKPQHF
D: -; size: -; length: 15; V: TRBV2; J: TRBJ1-1; DNA: TGTGCCAGCAGCCGCGAAGGGTGGGGTAACACTGAAGCTTTCTTT; CDR3: CASSREGWGNTEAFF
D: -; size: once; length: 13; V: TRBV6-5; J: TRBJ1-5; DNA: TGTGCCAGCAGACGGACGGAAAATCAGCCCCAGCATTTT; CDR3: CASRRTENQPQHF
D: -; size: -; length: 13; V: TRBV18; J: TRBJ1-1; DNA: TGTGCCAGCTCACCGCTACAGGATACTGAAGCTTTCTTT; CDR3: CASSPLQDTEAFF
D: -; size: -; length: 17; V: TRBV11-2; J: TRBJ2-2; DNA: TGTGCCAGCAGCCCTCTAGGGACGATAGGGTTTTACGGGGAGCTGTTTTTT; CDR3: CASSPLGTIGFYGELFF
D: -; size: -; length: 15; V: TRBV7-2; J: TRBJ2-5; DNA: TGTGCCAGCAGCTTGGCGGCCGCACTCCAAGAGACCCAGTACTTC; CDR3: CASSLAAALQETQYF
D: -; size: -; length: 15; V: TRBV5-4; J: TRBJ2-2; DNA: TGTGCCAGCAGCTTGCCCGGAGCGAACACCGGGGAGCTGTTTTTT; CDR3: CASSLPGANTGELFF
D: TRBD2; size: -; length: 15; V: TRBV7-8; J: TRBJ2-3; DNA: TGTGCCAGCAGCTTAGAGCGGGGGAGCACAGATACGCAGTATTTT; CDR3: CASSLERGSTDTQYF
D: TRBD1; size: -; length: 17; V: TRBV7-8; J: TRBJ2-2; DNA: TGTGCCAGCAGCTTGCCGCTAGGACAGGGGGGGACCGGGGAGCTGTTTTTT; CDR3: CASSLPLGQGGTGELFF